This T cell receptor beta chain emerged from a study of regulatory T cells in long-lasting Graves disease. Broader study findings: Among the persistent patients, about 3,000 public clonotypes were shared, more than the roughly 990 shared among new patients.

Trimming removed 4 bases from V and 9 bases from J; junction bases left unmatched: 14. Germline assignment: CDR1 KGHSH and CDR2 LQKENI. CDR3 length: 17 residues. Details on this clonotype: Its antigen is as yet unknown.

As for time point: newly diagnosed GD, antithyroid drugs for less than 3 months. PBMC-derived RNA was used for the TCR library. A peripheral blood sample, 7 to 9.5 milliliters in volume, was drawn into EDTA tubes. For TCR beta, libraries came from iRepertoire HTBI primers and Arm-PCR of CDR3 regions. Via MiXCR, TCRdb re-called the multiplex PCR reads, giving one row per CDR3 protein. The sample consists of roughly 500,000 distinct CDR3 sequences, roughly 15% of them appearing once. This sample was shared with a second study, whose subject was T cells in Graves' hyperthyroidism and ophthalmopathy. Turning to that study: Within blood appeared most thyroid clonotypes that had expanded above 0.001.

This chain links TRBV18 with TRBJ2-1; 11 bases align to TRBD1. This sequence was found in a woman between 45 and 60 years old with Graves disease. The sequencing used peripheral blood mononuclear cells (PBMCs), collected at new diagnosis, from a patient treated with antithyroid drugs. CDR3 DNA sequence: TGTGCCAGCTCACAAGGTCCGGGACAGGGGGGTCTTGGTGAGCAGTTCTTC. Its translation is CASSQGPGQGGLGEQFF.